This TCR beta chain is drawn from a study of blood T cell repertoires in COVID-19. Study-wide context: Sites across the United States, Italy and Spain contributed samples from acute and convalescent COVID-19. The cDNA or gDNA used as material had been derived from T cells, B-cell-depleted T cells, or PBMCs.

Under the authors' procedure: Researchers report that nucleated cell counts were estimated from reference gene primer amplification. Produced via immunoSEQ multiplex PCR; TCRdb's table is partial and in-frame only. V, J and clone size derive from that table, while D and trimming were established from the DNA sequence. Among fewer than 200,000 clones listed, approximately 85% were seen once. This clonotype was sampled from a man in his sixties who had recovered from COVID-19. Sequencing input: peripheral blood.

CDR3 in DNA: TGTGCCACCAGTGATCCAGGGAAAGAGACCCAGTACTTC. It codes for CATSDPGKETQYF. The J gene is TRBJ2-5, the V gene TRBV24-1; TRBD1 is a possible D gene (5 bases). CDR1 is KGHDR and CDR2 is SFDVKD in the germline V gene. V gave up 3 bases and J gave up 3 bases, with 7 bases separating them. The CDR3 covers 13 residues.